The entry below describes one TCR beta chain. Its antigen remains unidentified. This sample was included in a study of cytomegalovirus exposure and HLA in healthy donors. The CDR3 covers 15 residues. V was cut by 3 bases and J by 9 bases, with 17 bases left in between. Germline-derived CDR1 and CDR2 are LNHNV and YYDKDF (reference sequence). PCR involved 60 Vbeta and 13 Jbeta primers. Generated by immunoSEQ multiplex PCR, the TCRdb table keeps only in-frame clones and is missing some. The sample holds about 98,000 clones, roughly 70% seen once. General study points: Researchers reported in a later analysis that a missense DCLRE1C variant was tied to TCR beta V- and J-gene trimming. It was reported that the classifier diagnosed cytomegalovirus status with high specificity and sensitivity in both the original and validation cohorts. Within an earlier analysis, most TCR beta V segments proved productive either about 87% or about 30% of the time. A later analysis found TCR association rates differed by HLA locus, highest for DRB1 and lowest for HLA-C.

This clonotype was obtained from a man in his fifties in good health and CMV-seronegative. Specimen: PBMCs. The chain carries TRBV15 and TRBJ2-2; D is unresolved. In DNA, the CDR3 is TGTGCCACCAGCAGTGACGATCTGCCAGGATGGGAGCTGTTTTTT. Encoded protein: CATSSDDLPGWELFF.